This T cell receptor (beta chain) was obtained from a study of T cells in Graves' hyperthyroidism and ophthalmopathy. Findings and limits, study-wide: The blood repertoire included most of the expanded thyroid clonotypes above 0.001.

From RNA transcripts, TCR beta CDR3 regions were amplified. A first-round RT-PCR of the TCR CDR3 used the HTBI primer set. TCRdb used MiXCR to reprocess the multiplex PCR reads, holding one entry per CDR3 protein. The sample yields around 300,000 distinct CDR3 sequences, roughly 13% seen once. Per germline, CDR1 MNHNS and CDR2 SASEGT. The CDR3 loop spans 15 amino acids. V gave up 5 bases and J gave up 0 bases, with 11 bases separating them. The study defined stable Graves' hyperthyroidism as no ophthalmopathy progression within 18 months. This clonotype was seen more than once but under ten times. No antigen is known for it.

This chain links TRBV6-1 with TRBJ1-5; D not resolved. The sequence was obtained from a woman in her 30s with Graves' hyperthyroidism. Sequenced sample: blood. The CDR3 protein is CASSPLAHSNQPQHF. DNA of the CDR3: TGTGCCAGCAGTCCCCTGGCCCATAGCAATCAGCCCCAGCATTTT.